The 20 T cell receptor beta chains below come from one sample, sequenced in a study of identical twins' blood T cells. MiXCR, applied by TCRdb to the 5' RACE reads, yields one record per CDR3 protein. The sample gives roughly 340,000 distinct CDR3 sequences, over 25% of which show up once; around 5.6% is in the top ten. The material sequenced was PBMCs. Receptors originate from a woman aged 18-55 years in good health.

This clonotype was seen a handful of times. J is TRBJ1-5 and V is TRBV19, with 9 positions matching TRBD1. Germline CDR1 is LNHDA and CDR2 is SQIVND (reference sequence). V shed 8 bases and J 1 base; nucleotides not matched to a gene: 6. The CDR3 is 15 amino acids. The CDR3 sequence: CASCLGTGSNQPQHF. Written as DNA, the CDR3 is TGTGCCAGTTGTCTCGGGACAGGGAGCAATCAGCCCCAGCATTTT.

The CDR3 region is CSASEGTRVTEAFF. The CDR3 coding sequence is TGCAGTGCTAGTGAGGGTACCAGGGTCACTGAAGCTTTCTTT. The gene calls are TRBV20-1 and TRBJ1-1; D possibly corresponds to TRBD1 (5 bases). This CDR3 is 14 amino acids long. V was shortened by 3 bases and J by 4 bases, with 15 bases between the two germline ends. The V gene's germline CDR1 is DFQATT and CDR2 SNEGSKA (reference sequence).

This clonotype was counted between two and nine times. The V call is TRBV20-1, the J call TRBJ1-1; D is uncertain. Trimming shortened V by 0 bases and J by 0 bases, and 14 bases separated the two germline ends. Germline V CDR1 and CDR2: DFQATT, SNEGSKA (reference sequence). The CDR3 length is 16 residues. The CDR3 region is CSARDGAASMNTEAFF. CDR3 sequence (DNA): TGCAGTGCTAGAGATGGAGCAGCCAGCATGAACACTGAAGCTTTCTTT.

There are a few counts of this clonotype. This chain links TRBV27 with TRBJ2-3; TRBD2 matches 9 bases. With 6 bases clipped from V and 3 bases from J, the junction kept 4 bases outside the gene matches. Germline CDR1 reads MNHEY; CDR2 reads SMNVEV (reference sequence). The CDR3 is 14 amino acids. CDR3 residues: CASRRLADTDTQYF. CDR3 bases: TGTGCCAGCAGACGACTAGCGGATACAGATACGCAGTATTTT.

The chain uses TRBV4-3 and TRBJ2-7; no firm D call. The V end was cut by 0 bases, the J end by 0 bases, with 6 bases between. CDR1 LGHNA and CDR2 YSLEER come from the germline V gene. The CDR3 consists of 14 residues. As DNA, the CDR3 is TGCGCCAGCAGCCAAGAATCCTACTCCTACGAGCAGTACTTC. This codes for CASSQESYSYEQYF.

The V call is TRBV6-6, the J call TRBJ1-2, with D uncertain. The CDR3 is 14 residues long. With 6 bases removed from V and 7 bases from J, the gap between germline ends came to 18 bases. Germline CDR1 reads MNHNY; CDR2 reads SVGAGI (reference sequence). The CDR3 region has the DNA TGTGCCAGCAGCCCCGAGGAGAGGGTGTTTGGCTACACCTTC. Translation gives CASSPEERVFGYTF.

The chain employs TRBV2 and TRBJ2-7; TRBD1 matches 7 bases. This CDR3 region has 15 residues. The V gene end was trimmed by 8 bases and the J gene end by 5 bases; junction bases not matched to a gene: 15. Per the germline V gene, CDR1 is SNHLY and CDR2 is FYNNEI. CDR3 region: CASGNNRGNRDEQYF. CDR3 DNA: TGTGCCAGCGGAAACAACAGGGGTAATAGGGACGAGCAGTACTTC.

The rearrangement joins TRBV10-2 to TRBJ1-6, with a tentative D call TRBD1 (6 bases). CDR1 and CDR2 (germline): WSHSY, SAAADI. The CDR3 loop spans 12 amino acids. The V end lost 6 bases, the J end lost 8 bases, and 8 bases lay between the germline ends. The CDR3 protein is CASSRGDSPLHF. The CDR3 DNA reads TGCGCCAGCAGCAGGGGAGATTCACCCCTCCACTTT.

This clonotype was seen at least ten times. CDR3 sequence: CASSSGQGGYYGYTF. In DNA, the CDR3 is TGTGCCAGCAGTTCCGGACAGGGGGGATACTATGGCTACACCTTC. This rearrangement joins TRBV6-5 to TRBJ1-2; 10 bases fit TRBD1. V gave up 4 bases and J gave up 3 bases; unmatched junction bases: 5. The CDR3 is 15 residues long. From germline, CDR1 is MNHEY and CDR2 SVGAGI.

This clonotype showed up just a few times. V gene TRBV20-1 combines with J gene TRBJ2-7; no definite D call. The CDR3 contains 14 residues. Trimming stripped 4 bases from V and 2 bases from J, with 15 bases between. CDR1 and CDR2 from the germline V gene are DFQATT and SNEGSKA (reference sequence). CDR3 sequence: CSATRLGTTYEQYF. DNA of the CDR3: TGCAGTGCTACCCGGCTCGGAACTACCTACGAGCAGTACTTC.

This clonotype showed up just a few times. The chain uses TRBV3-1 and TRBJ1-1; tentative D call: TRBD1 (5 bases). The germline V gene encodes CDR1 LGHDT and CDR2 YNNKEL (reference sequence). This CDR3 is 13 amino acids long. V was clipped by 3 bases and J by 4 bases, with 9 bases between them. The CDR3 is CASSHGGATEAFF. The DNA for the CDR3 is TGTGCCAGCAGCCACGGGGGAGCCACTGAAGCTTTCTTT.

The CDR3 bases are TGTGCCAGCCCGGACCGGCAACCTAACACCGGGGAGCTGTTTTTT. Its protein product is CASPDRQPNTGELFF. The J gene is TRBJ2-2, the V gene TRBV7-9; no reliable D call. The CDR3 totals 15 residues. Trimming removed 8 bases at V and 2 bases at J, with 15 bases between. Germline V gives CDR1 SEHNR, CDR2 FQNEAQ (reference sequence).

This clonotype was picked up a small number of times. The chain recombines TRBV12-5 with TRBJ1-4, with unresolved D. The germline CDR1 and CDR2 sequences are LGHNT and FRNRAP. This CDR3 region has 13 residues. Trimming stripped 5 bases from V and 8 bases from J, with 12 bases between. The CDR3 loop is CASGAHQAEKLFF. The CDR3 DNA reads TGTGCTAGTGGTGCACACCAGGCAGAAAAACTGTTTTTT.

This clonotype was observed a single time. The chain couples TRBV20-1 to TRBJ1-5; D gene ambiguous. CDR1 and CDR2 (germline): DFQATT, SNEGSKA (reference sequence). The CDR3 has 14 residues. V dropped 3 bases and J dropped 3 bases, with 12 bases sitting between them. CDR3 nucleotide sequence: TGCAGTGCTAGCCCCCCGGGTGACAATCAGCCCCAGCATTTT. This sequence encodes CSASPPGDNQPQHF.

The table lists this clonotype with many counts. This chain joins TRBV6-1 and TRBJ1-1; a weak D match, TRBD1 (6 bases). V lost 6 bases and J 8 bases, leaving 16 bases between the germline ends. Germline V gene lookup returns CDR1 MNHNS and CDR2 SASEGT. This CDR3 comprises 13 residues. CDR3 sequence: CASREIRTGEAFF. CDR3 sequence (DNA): TGTGCCAGCAGAGAAATAAGAACAGGGGAAGCTTTCTTT.

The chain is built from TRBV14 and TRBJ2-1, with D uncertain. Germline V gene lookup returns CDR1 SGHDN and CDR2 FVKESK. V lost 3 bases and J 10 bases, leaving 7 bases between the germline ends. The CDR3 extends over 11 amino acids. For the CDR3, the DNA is TGTGCCAGCAGCCAGTTACTAGAGCAGTTCTTC. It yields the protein CASSQLLEQFF. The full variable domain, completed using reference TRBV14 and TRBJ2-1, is EAGVTQFPSHSVIEKGQTVTLRCDPISGHDNLYWYRRVMGKEIKFLLHFVKESKQDESGMPNNRFLAERTGGTYSTLKVQPAELEDSGVYFCASSQLLEQFFGPGTRLTVL.

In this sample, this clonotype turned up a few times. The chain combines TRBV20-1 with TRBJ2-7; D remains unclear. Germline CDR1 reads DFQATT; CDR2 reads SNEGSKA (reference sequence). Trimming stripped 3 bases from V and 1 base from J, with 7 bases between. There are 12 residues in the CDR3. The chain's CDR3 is CSARQSSYEQYF. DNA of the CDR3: TGCAGTGCTAGGCAAAGTTCCTACGAGCAGTACTTC.

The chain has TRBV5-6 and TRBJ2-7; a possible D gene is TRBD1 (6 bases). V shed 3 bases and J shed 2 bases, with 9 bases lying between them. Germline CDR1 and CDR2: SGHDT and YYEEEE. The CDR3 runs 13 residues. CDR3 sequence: CASSSGTTYEQYF. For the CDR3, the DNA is TGTGCCAGCAGCTCCGGGACAACCTACGAGCAGTACTTC. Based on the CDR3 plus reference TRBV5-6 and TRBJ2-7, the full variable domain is DAGVTQSPTHLIKTRGQQVTLRCSPKSGHDTVSWYQQALGQGPQFIFQYYEEEERQRGNFPDRFSGHQFPNYSSELNVNALLLGDSALYLCASSSGTTYEQYFGPGTRLTVT.

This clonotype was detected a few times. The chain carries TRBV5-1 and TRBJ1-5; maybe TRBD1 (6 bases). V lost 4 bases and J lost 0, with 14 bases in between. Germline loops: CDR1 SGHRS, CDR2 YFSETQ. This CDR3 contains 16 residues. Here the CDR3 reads CASSPGQLNSNQPQHF. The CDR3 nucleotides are TGCGCCAGCAGCCCCGGACAGCTTAATAGCAATCAGCCCCAGCATTTT.

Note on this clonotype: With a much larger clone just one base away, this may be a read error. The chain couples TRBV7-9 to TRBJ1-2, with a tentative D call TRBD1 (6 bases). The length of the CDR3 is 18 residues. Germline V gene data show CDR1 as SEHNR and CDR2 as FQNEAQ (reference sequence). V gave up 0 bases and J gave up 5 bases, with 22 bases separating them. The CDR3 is CASSLADSAIRIRYGYTF. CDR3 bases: TGTGCCAGCAGCTTAGCGGACAGTGCCATCCGGATTAGATATGGCTACACCTTC.